This TCR beta chain originates from a study of Ad26.COV2.S vaccination and SARS-CoV-2 variants. Study summary: The authors gave Ad26.COV2.S intramuscularly, either once or twice 56 days apart.

Broader study findings: Participants given vaccine showed non-spike TCR breadth similar to that of placebo recipients.

Treatment given: some 19 received Ad26.COV2.S at low or high dose, single or two shots; several received placebo; per-sample allocation not given. Material that was analyzed had been drawn on day 63 after the first vaccine or placebo injection. This Boston cohort included adults aged 18-55 years. The study used a vaccine consisting of an Ad26 vector that expressed Wuhan-strain SARS-CoV-2 spike. As for this clone: The antigen is not known.

Sequencing used immunoSEQ multiplex PCR; TCRdb keeps in-frame clones, though not all of them. In the table there are 440,000 or so clones, roughly 88% of which are singletons. The V and J ends lost 1 base and 4 bases, in that order; junction bases with no gene match: 9. The CDR3 covers 18 residues. Germline CDR1 and CDR2: LNHDA and SQIVND (reference sequence). The clonotype was recovered from a person aged 18 to 59 who received the Ad26.COV2.S COVID-19 vaccine or a placebo. The material sequenced was peripheral blood, taken in a trial of Ad26.COV2.S vaccine versus placebo. The chain links TRBV19 to TRBJ2-1; 11 bases fit TRBD2. In DNA form, the CDR3 reads TGTGCCAGTAGTATAGTTGCACTAGCGGGAGCAAGTTACAATGAGCAGTTCTTC. It encodes CASSIVALAGASYNEQFF. Full variable domain (missing parts from reference TRBV19 and TRBJ2-1): DGGITQSPKYLFRKEGQNVTLSCEQNLNHDAMYWYRQDPGQGLRLIYYSQIVNDFQKGDIAEGYSVSREKKESFPLTVTSAQKNPTAFYLCASSIVALAGASYNEQFFGPGTRLTVL.